The clone carrying this T cell receptor beta chain was seen only once. The sample comes from a study of blood T cell repertoires in COVID-19. In germline, CDR1 is SGHAT, CDR2 FQNNGV. V gave up 5 bases and J gave up 1 base, with 14 bases separating them. The CDR3 consists of 15 residues. Repertoires were generated with immunoSEQ multiplex PCR, while TCRdb's copy carries only in-frame clones and drops some. The repertoire holds around 100,000 clones, 65% to 85% seen once, with about 1.6% in the top ten. This TCR was recovered from a man between 50 and 59 years old with acute or convalescent COVID-19. The chain joins TRBV11-2 to TRBJ1-1; no definite D call. The specimen sequenced was peripheral blood. CDR3 sequence: CASSTQARQNTEAFF. DNA of the CDR3: TGTGCCAGCAGCACCCAGGCCAGACAGAACACTGAAGCTTTCTTT. Filled out from reference TRBV11-2 and TRBJ1-1, the complete variable domain reads EAGVAQSPRYKIIEKRQSVAFWCNPISGHATLYWYQQILGQGPKLLIQFQNNGVVDDSQLPKDRFSAERLKGVDSTLKIQPAKLEDSAVYLCASSTQARQNTEAFFGQGTRLTVV.